This TCR beta chain is from a study of blood T cell repertoires in COVID-19. Looking at the study overall: PBMCs, B-cell-depleted T cells, or T cells provided the cDNA or gDNA that made up the material.

In the source study's methods: How many nucleated cells were present was estimated from reference gene primer amplification. Sequenced by immunoSEQ multiplex PCR; TCRdb stores in-frame clones only, minus some. V and J calls and clone size are copied from that table; D and trimming were computed from the DNA. In the table there are hundreds of thousands of clones, approximately 90% of which are singletons. The ends were cut back, 4 bases at V and 4 bases at J, with 16 bases in the middle. The germline V gene has CDR1 SGHRS and CDR2 YFSETQ. The CDR3 sequence is 15 residues long. Cohorts were determined from participant-reported clinical history. Recovery meant two consecutive negative NP/OP PCR tests, professional clearance, or resolved symptoms.

V is TRBV5-1 and J is TRBJ2-3, with a tentative D call TRBD2 (6 bases). Sequencing was done on a sample of PBMCs or T cells enriched from blood (not recorded which). This clonotype was sampled from a woman in her fifties or sixties who had recovered from COVID-19. This CDR3 reads CASSTGLGRPDTQYF. Here the CDR3 DNA reads TGCGCCAGCAGCACGGGACTGGGGCGACCAGATACGCAGTATTTT.